The table lists the clone carrying this T cell receptor (beta chain) with many counts. This sample also contains other DNA sequences that code for the same CDR3. The data were taken from a study of metastatic and nonmetastatic thyroid tumors. In the original processing: The authors used CDR3 differences across clinicopathological groups to build a distant-metastasis classifier for papillary thyroid cancer. TCRdb re-called the PCR reads with MiXCR. V and J calls and clone size were set by TCRdb, not the authors. The data show tens of thousands of clones, about an eighth seen once. Ahead of thyroid surgery, no patient had received treatment of any kind. This sequence was found in a female donor with papillary thyroid cancer or a benign thyroid nodule (not recorded which). Some clones in this sample may be carry-over from other donors' samples. What was sequenced was tumor tissue.

The CDR3 DNA follows: TGCAGCGTTGCTACAGGCTCCTTACGAGGCTACACCTTC. It translates to CSVATGSLRGYTF. The chain employs TRBV29-1 and TRBJ1-2; D possibly corresponds to TRBD1 (5 bases). V lost 4 bases and J lost 8, with 17 bases in between. Germline V CDR1 and CDR2: SQVTM, ANQGSEA. CDR3 length equals 13 residues.